The 14 T cell receptor beta chains below were found in one sample sequenced in a study of T-cell memory formation after mild COVID-19. Via MiXCR, TCRdb re-called the 5' RACE reads, giving one row per CDR3 protein. In the table there are around 150,000 distinct CDR3 sequences, roughly 28% of which are singletons. Specimen: PBMCs or a T cell subset sorted from them (not recorded which). All receptors come from an adult woman who had mild COVID-19 (a few samples of this study predate the infection). Cell type and time point are not known.

J is TRBJ2-2 and V is TRBV5-1; 9 positions agree with TRBD2. The germline gives CDR1 SGHRS, CDR2 YFSETQ. The CDR3 length is 15 residues. The J segment lost 3 bases and the V segment lost 2 bases, leaving 2 bases of the junction unmatched. CDR3 sequence reads: CASSFSGSDTGELFF. The CDR3, as DNA: TGCGCCAGCAGCTTTAGCGGGAGTGACACCGGGGAGCTGTTTTTT.

Written as DNA, the CDR3 is TGTGCCAGCAACCAGGGCTATGGCTACACCTTC. The encoded protein is CASNQGYGYTF. The chain couples TRBV3-1 to TRBJ1-2; D might be TRBD1 (5 bases). There are 11 residues in the CDR3. Germline V gene data show CDR1 as LGHDT and CDR2 as YNNKEL (reference sequence). Trimming removed 7 bases from V and 4 bases from J, with 7 bases in between.

This chain uses TRBV20-1 with TRBJ2-3, with D maybe TRBD2 (6 bases). This CDR3 is built from 15 residues. Trimming removed 1 base from V and 2 bases from J, with 13 bases in between. Germline V gene sequence: CDR1 DFQATT, CDR2 SNEGSKA (reference sequence). The CDR3 region is CSARAGGRSTDTQYF. The CDR3 nucleotides read TGCAGTGCTAGAGCTGGTGGGAGGTCCACAGATACGCAGTATTTT.

This chain joins TRBV7-2 and TRBJ2-5; 7 bases agree with TRBD2. After removal of 5 bases from V and 5 bases from J, the junction contained 14 bases not matched to a gene. CDR1 SGHTA and CDR2 FQGNSA come from the germline V gene. This CDR3 has 16 residues. The CDR3 nucleotides are TGTGCCAGCAGCCCAGGTTGGGGGGAGGGGCAGGAGACCCAGTACTTC. Protein product: CASSPGWGEGQETQYF.

In its sample, this clonotype was seen a few times. This chain joins TRBV20-1 and TRBJ2-7, with D tentatively TRBD1 or TRBD2 (5 bases each). Deletions cut 6 bases from V and 0 bases from J, with 18 bases between. Germline-derived CDR1 and CDR2 are DFQATT and SNEGSKA (reference sequence). This CDR3 region has 15 residues. The CDR3 here is CSASPDRDHSYEQYF. CDR3 in DNA: TGCAGTGCCTCCCCAGATAGGGACCACTCCTACGAGCAGTACTTC.

V gene TRBV11-2 combines with J gene TRBJ2-1, with 13 bases aligning to TRBD2. The CDR3 is 15 amino acids. The trim removed 2 bases at V and 7 bases at J, leaving 2 bases unmatched. From germline, CDR1 is SGHAT and CDR2 FQNNGV. CDR3 amino acids: CASSLTSGRANEQFF. The DNA of the CDR3 is TGTGCCAGCAGCTTAACTAGCGGGAGGGCTAATGAGCAGTTCTTC.

The J gene is TRBJ1-5, the V gene TRBV2; no reliable D call. This CDR3 comprises 13 residues. The V and J ends lost 6 bases and 4 bases respectively, with 10 bases between them. Germline loops: CDR1 SNHLY, CDR2 FYNNEI. In DNA form, the CDR3 reads TGTGCCAGCAGGTGGATAGGGAATCAGCCCCAGCATTTT. This encodes CASRWIGNQPQHF. Together with reference TRBV2 and TRBJ1-5, the CDR3 gives the full variable domain: EPEVTQTPSHQVTQMGQEVILRCVPISNHLYFYWYRQILGQKVEFLVSFYNNEISEKSEIFDDQFSVERPDGSNFTLKIRSTKLEDSAMYFCASRWIGNQPQHFGDGTRLSIL.

This clonotype was counted between two and nine times. This sequence joins TRBV29-1 and TRBJ1-1; 8 bases are shared with TRBD1. Germline assignment: CDR1 SQVTM and CDR2 ANQGSEA. V lost 2 bases and J lost 1; bases outside the gene matches: 6. The length of the CDR3 is 15 residues. The CDR3 here is CSVEPQGVPNTEAFF. As DNA, the CDR3 is TGCAGCGTTGAACCACAGGGGGTTCCGAACACTGAAGCTTTCTTT.

This sequence joins TRBV20-1 and TRBJ2-7; no firm D call. The CDR3 covers 13 residues. Trimming removed 2 bases from V and 2 bases from J, with 10 bases in between. Germline V gene sequence: CDR1 DFQATT, CDR2 SNEGSKA (reference sequence). DNA for the CDR3: TGCAGTGCTAGACCCGCCATTACCTACGAGCAGTACTTC. Its protein is CSARPAITYEQYF.

V usage is TRBV5-1 and J usage is TRBJ1-1, with TRBD1 matching 10 bases. V was clipped by 5 bases and J by 3 bases; unmatched bases: 7. This CDR3 spans 15 amino acids. Germline V gene sequence: CDR1 SGHRS, CDR2 YFSETQ. The CDR3 sequence: CASRVEGQGHTEAFF. The CDR3 DNA follows: TGCGCCAGCAGGGTAGAGGGACAGGGGCACACTGAAGCTTTCTTT.

V and J are TRBV4-1 and TRBJ1-4, with TRBD1 matching over 8 bases. The CDR3 is 16 residues long. V trimming: 1 base; J trimming: 5 bases; junction bases outside the gene matches: 6. Germline CDR1 MGHRA, CDR2 YSYEKL. CDR3 DNA sequence: TGCGCCAGCAGCCAAGCTTCCGGGACAGGCAATGAAAAACTGTTTTTT. The encoded protein is CASSQASGTGNEKLFF.

The V gene is TRBV7-2, the J gene TRBJ1-5, with D possibly TRBD1 on 5 matching bases. CDR1 is SGHTA, CDR2 FQGNSA, per germline. This CDR3 has 13 amino acids. The ends were cut back, 5 bases at V and 4 bases at J, with 9 bases in the middle. CDR3 in DNA: TGTGCCAGCAGCCAAGACAGAAATCAGCCCCAGCATTTT. Protein: CASSQDRNQPQHF.

Ten or more counts support this clonotype. This chain joins TRBV20-1 and TRBJ2-3; no reliable D call. CDR1 is DFQATT, CDR2 SNEGSKA, per germline (reference sequence). The ends were cut back, 6 bases at V and 0 bases at J, with 13 bases in the middle. This CDR3 is built from 14 residues. The CDR3 DNA follows: TGCAGTGCCACCCACCCGCCTAGCACAGATACGCAGTATTTT. Translating it yields CSATHPPSTDTQYF.

The chain recombines TRBV6-1 with TRBJ2-3, with 8 bases that match TRBD2. The germline V gene has CDR1 MNHNS and CDR2 SASEGT. V dropped 4 bases and J dropped 4; count of bases not matched to a gene: 7. The CDR3 runs 15 residues. The chain's CDR3 is CASSASGGSADTQYF. The DNA for the CDR3 is TGTGCCAGCAGTGCGAGCGGGGGTAGCGCAGATACGCAGTATTTT.